These T cell receptor beta chains were read from a single sample in a study of CD8+ T cells in alopecia areata. Method: immunoSEQ multiplex PCR; TCRdb's copy keeps in-frame clones and lacks some. This table has approximately 34,000 clones, 55% appearing once. Sequenced input: NKG2D-high CD8+ T cells sorted from blood. The receptors stem from a human donor with alopecia areata. Both conserved end residues are part of each CDR3. The order of the fields is CDR3 length, D gene, J gene, V gene, clone size, CDR3 DNA, CDR3 protein. A D gene is named only where the DNA matches it firmly. Rows give clone size only sometimes, using once, few, many, or a class for an expanded clone.

>13|-|TRBJ2-3|TRBV5-8|-
TGTGCCAGCAGCTTGGGGGAATTGGATACGCAGTATTTT
CASSLGELDTQYF
>16|-|TRBJ2-5|TRBV4-1|-
TGCGCCAGCAGCCAAGACCCCGGGGCCTGGATAGAGACCCAGTACTTC
CASSQDPGAWIETQYF
>14|TRBD1|TRBJ1-4|TRBV28|-
TGTGCCAGCCTATCCGGGACAGGGCGGGCAAAACTGTTTTTT
CASLSGTGRAKLFF
>13|-|TRBJ1-1|TRBV30|once
TGTGCCTGGACTCCCTGGGATCCCACTGAAGCTTTCTTT
CAWTPWDPTEAFF
>16|TRBD1|TRBJ1-2|TRBV28|once
TGTGCCAGCAGTTCCGGACAGGGGGTAGCTGGGTATGGCTACACCTTC
CASSSGQGVAGYGYTF
>9|-|TRBJ2-1|TRBV27|-
TGTGCCAGCAGTTTCGAGCAGTTCTTC
CASSFEQFF
>13|-|TRBJ2-7|TRBV12-5|few
TGTGCTAGTGGTCTGGGGTATCCTAACGAGCAGTACTTC
CASGLGYPNEQYF
>13|-|TRBJ1-2|TRBV29-1|few
TGCAGCGTTCCTGGGCAGGGCCCGCATGGCTACACCTTC
CSVPGQGPHGYTF
>12|-|TRBJ2-5|TRBV7-8|few
TGTGCCAGCAGCTTCGACCAAGAGACCCAGTACTTC
CASSFDQETQYF
>14|TRBD1|TRBJ1-2|TRBV29-1|-
TGCAGCATCCCCGGGACAGGGATTAACTATGGCTACACCTTC
CSIPGTGINYGYTF
>16|TRBD1|TRBJ2-2|TRBV13|-
TGTGCCAGCAGCCTGGGACAGGGGGCGAACACCGGGGAGCTGTTTTTT
CASSLGQGANTGELFF
>15|TRBD1|TRBJ1-1|TRBV27|-
TGTGCCAGCAGTTTATCCCCAGGGGGCTACACTGAAGCTTTCTTT
CASSLSPGGYTEAFF
>15|-|TRBJ1-2|TRBV19|-
TGTGCCAGTACCCCATTGGGGTCCTCCTACTATGGCTACACCTTC
CASTPLGSSYYGYTF
>14|-|TRBJ2-7|TRBV7-9|-
TGTGCCAGCAGCTTAGATGGGAACGCCTACGAGCAGTACTTC
CASSLDGNAYEQYF
>13|TRBD2|TRBJ2-7|TRBV7-9|once
TGTGCCAGCAGCTTAGCCGCTAGCGGGCTCCGTGGCTTC
CASSLAASGLRGF
>15|-|TRBJ2-7|TRBV4-3|-
TGCGCCAGCAGCCAAGACAGGGGCCCCTATGAGGAGCAGTACTTC
CASSQDRGPYEEQYF
>17|TRBD1|TRBJ1-4|TRBV4-2|-
TGTGCCAGCAGCCAAGTTGGGACAGGGAGTTATAATGAAAAACTGTTTTTT
CASSQVGTGSYNEKLFF
>15|TRBD2|TRBJ2-5|TRBV7-3|once
TGTGCCAGCAGCACCGGACTAGCGCGACAAGAGACCCAGTACTTC
CASSTGLARQETQYF
>13|-|TRBJ1-2|TRBV7-2|few
TGTGCCAGCAGCGAAGAACTGAAGGAGGGCTACACCTTC
CASSEELKEGYTF
>15|-|TRBJ2-4|TRBV13|-
TGTGCCAGCAGCTTATCTCTGGGGGCCAAAAACATTCAGTACTTC
CASSLSLGAKNIQYF
>15|-|TRBJ2-7|TRBV9|-
TGTGCCAGCAGCCCGGTAGAAAGGTTGACGTACGAGCAGTACTTC
CASSPVERLTYEQYF
>13|-|TRBJ2-7|TRBV29-1|-
TGCAGCGTTGTTGCGGGGATGTCCTACGAGCAGTACTTC
CSVVAGMSYEQYF
>13|-|TRBJ2-7|TRBV4-2|few
TGTGCCAGCAGCCACAGGGATGGATACGAGCAGTACTTC
CASSHRDGYEQYF
>14|TRBD2|TRBJ2-1|TRBV14|-
TGTGCCAGCAGCCAAGGACTAGCGGGAGGAGAGCAGTTCTTC
CASSQGLAGGEQFF
>11|-|TRBJ1-1|TRBV9|-
TGTGCCAGCAGCGCGTCCAATGAAGCTTTCTTT
CASSASNEAFF
>13|-|TRBJ2-1|TRBV5-1|-
TGCGCCAGCAGCTTGGACCGATACAATGAGCAGTTCTTC
CASSLDRYNEQFF
>15|-|TRBJ2-7|TRBV27|-
TGTGCCAGCAGCCCTATGTACAGAGTAACCTACGAGCAGTACTTC
CASSPMYRVTYEQYF
>16|TRBD1|TRBJ2-5|TRBV4-1|-
TGCGCCAGCAGCCAAGGAAGGGGGCGATACCAAGAGACCCAGTACTTC
CASSQGRGRYQETQYF
>17|TRBD1|TRBJ2-7|TRBV29-1|-
TGCAGCGTTGAAGATGGGCTTGGGACAGGGGTCTCCTACGAGCAGTACTTC
CSVEDGLGTGVSYEQYF
>14|-|TRBJ2-2|TRBV14|-
TGTGCCAGCAGCCAACGCATCCTCACCGGGGAGCTGTTTTTT
CASSQRILTGELFF
>15|-|TRBJ2-1|TRBV7-9|once
TGTGCCAGCAGTCCCCGGGACTGGATTGACAATGAGCAGTTCTTC
CASSPRDWIDNEQFF
>14|-|TRBJ2-7|TRBV9|-
TGTGCCAGCAGCGTCACAGGTCGTTACTACGAGCAGTACTTC
CASSVTGRYYEQYF
>11|-|TRBJ1-1|TRBV6-6|-
TGTGCCAGCAGTGAGAACACTGAAGCTTTCTTT
CASSENTEAFF
>13|-|TRBJ1-4|TRBV7-9|-
TGTGCCAGCAGGCCACAGGGAAGTGAAAAACTGTTTTTT
CASRPQGSEKLFF
>12|-|TRBJ2-5|TRBV7-9|-
TGTGCCAGCAGCCCACGCGGACAGACCCAGTACTTC
CASSPRGQTQYF
>14|-|TRBJ2-7|TRBV27|few
TGTGCCAGCAGTGGAGGGGACAGCCAATACGAGCAGTACTTC
CASSGGDSQYEQYF
>13|-|TRBJ2-5|TRBV25-1|-
TGTGCCAGCAGTGATGCTGGGGGAGAGACCCAGTACTTC
CASSDAGGETQYF
>15|TRBD2|TRBJ2-1|TRBV19|-
TGTGCCAGTAGACCTTGGACTAGCGGGGGAAATGAGCAGTTCTTC
CASRPWTSGGNEQFF
>15|TRBD2|TRBJ2-3|TRBV7-2|-
TGTGCCAGCAGCTCACTAGCGGGGAGGGCAGATACGCAGTATTTT
CASSSLAGRADTQYF
>12|-|TRBJ2-7|TRBV13|-
TGTGCCAGCAGCGGGACCCCCTTACAGCAGTACTTC
CASSGTPLQQYF
>12|TRBD1|TRBJ2-5|TRBV6-1|-
TGTGCCAGTCCCGGGACAGGGGCTACCCAGTACTTC
CASPGTGATQYF
>13|-|TRBJ2-7|TRBV7-3|-
TGTGCCAGCAGCTTAACAGGAGGTTACGAGCAGTACTTC
CASSLTGGYEQYF
>14|-|TRBJ2-7|TRBV6-6|-
TGTGCCAGCAGTTACGGGCGGAAACCCTACGAGCAGTACTTC
CASSYGRKPYEQYF
>15|TRBD1|TRBJ2-7|TRBV27|-
TGTGCCAGCAGTTTATTGGCGACAGGGGGCGCCGAGCAGTACTTC
CASSLLATGGAEQYF
>14|-|TRBJ2-7|TRBV27|-
TGTGCCAGCAGTTGGGGTGGGCCTTCCTACGAGCAGTACTTC
CASSWGGPSYEQYF
>14|-|TRBJ1-1|TRBV6-5|-
TGTGCCAGCAGTTACTACGACGAGTACACTGAAGCTTTCTTT
CASSYYDEYTEAFF
>16|-|TRBJ2-5|TRBV12-5|-
TGTGCTAGTGGTTTTGGTACTTCCAGGGAAGAGGAGACCCAGTACTTC
CASGFGTSREEETQYF
>12|-|TRBJ2-7|TRBV7-9|-
TGTGCCAGCAGCGAGCAGGGCTACGAGCAGTACTTC
CASSEQGYEQYF
>17|-|TRBJ2-3|TRBV27|few
TGTGCCAGCAGTACCCTACTCCAACCTTGGCTCACAGATACGCAGTATTTT
CASSTLLQPWLTDTQYF
>16|-|TRBJ1-2|TRBV4-2|-
TGTGCCAGCAGCCAAGTAACTTCGGGGGGCGCGGATGGCTACACCTTC
CASSQVTSGGADGYTF
>13|-|TRBJ2-6|TRBV19|-
TGTGCCAGTAGTCCTACGGTAGCCAACGTCCTGGCTTTC
CASSPTVANVLAF
>12|-|TRBJ2-2|TRBV28|few
TGTGCCAGCAGTTTCTTTGGCGGGGAGCTGTTTTTT
CASSFFGGELFF
>14|TRBD1|TRBJ1-1|TRBV29-1|-
TGCAGCGCACCCCTCAGGGGGCCGAACACTGAAGCTTTCTTT
CSAPLRGPNTEAFF
>15|TRBD2|TRBJ2-6|TRBV25-1|-
TGTGCCAGCAGTGAGGGGGGGACTGGGGCCAACGTCCTGACTTTC
CASSEGGTGANVLTF